This entry features one T cell receptor (beta chain) sequence. Its antigen remains unidentified. The data were obtained in a study of T cells in localized non-small cell lung cancer. Study observations and caveats: Multi-region tumor sequencing was not done, so intratumor heterogeneity could not be excluded. Density of T cells in blood, when higher, went with longer overall survival. The highest T cell clonality was in uninvolved adjacent lung, above tumor.

CDR3 length: 15 residues. CDR1 is SGHNT and CDR2 is YYREEE in the germline V gene (reference sequence). Trimming removed 5 bases at V and 5 bases at J, with 19 bases between. Repertoires were generated with immunoSEQ multiplex PCR, while TCRdb's copy carries only in-frame clones and drops some. The table lists 30,000 to 40,000 clones, roughly 82% of them singletons. Sequencing used peripheral blood, obtained before any cancer treatment. The sequence was obtained from a male donor at least 60 years old with stage III squamous cell lung carcinoma. The chain uses TRBV5-4 and TRBJ1-1; D is uncertain. Here the CDR3 reads CASSSYGRAGTEAFF. CDR3 nucleotide sequence: TGTGCCAGCAGTTCCTATGGACGGGCGGGGACTGAAGCTTTCTTT.